This record looks at one TCR beta chain sequence and its context. Repertoires were generated with immunoSEQ multiplex PCR, while TCRdb's copy carries only in-frame clones and drops some. Altogether around 200,000 clones are present, roughly four fifths being singletons, with the ten largest covering roughly 6.1%. This sample stems from a study of blood T cell repertoires in COVID-19. The V gene's germline CDR1 is SGHRS and CDR2 YFSETQ. The V and J ends lost 3 bases and 1 base, in that order; junction bases with no gene match: 8. CDR3 length: 16 residues. The chain couples TRBV5-1 to TRBJ2-7, with TRBD2 matching 9 bases. Sequenced material: peripheral blood. This clonotype originated in a woman between 40 and 50 years old with acute or convalescent COVID-19. This chain's CDR3 is CASSYIAGADSYEQYF. CDR3 nucleotides: TGCGCCAGCAGCTACATAGCGGGAGCCGATTCCTACGAGCAGTACTTC.